This T cell receptor (beta chain) was sequenced for a study of blood T cell repertoires in COVID-19. About the research overall: Material from acute and convalescent COVID-19 was sourced from the United States, Italy and Spain. From T cells, B-cell-depleted T cells, or PBMCs came the material, which was cDNA or gDNA.

In the source study's methods: Reference gene primer amplification gave nucleated cell count estimates. Generated by immunoSEQ multiplex PCR, the TCRdb table keeps only in-frame clones and is missing some. That table supplies the V and J calls and clone size; D and trimming were determined from the DNA. This sample yields over 250,000 clones, of which roughly 80% are seen a single time; approximately 10% belongs to the top ten. This CDR3 spans 15 amino acids. V was clipped by 4 bases and J by 3 bases; unmatched bases: 7. Per germline, CDR1 KGHSH and CDR2 LQKENI. Specimen: peripheral blood. The genes are TRBV18 and TRBJ2-7, with 9 bases aligning to TRBD1. The receptor comes from a woman between 50 and 59 years old who had recovered from COVID-19. CDR3 DNA sequence: TGTGCCAGCTCACAGTGGGACAGGGATAACTACGAGCAGTACTTC. Residues: CASSQWDRDNYEQYF.